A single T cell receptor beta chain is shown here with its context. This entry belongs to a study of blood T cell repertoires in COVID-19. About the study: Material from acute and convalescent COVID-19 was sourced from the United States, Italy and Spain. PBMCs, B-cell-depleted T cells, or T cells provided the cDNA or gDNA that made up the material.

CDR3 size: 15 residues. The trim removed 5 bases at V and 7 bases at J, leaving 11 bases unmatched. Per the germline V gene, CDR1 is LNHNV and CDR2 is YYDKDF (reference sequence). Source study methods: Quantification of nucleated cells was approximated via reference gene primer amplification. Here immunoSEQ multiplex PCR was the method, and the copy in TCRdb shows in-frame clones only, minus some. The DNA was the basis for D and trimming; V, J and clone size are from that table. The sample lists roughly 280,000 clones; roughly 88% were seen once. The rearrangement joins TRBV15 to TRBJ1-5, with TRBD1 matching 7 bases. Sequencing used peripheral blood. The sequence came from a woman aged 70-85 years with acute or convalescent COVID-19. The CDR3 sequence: CATSRGTALEQPQHF. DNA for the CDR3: TGTGCCACCAGCCGGGGGACAGCGCTGGAACAGCCCCAGCATTTT.